This T cell receptor beta chain was documented in a study of blood T cell repertoires in COVID-19. Overall study context: Sites in the United States, Italy and Spain provided acute and convalescent COVID-19 samples. PBMCs, B-cell-depleted T cells, or T cells were the source of the cDNA or gDNA that made up the material.

In the authors' methods: Quantification of nucleated cells was approximated via reference gene primer amplification. Clones were read by immunoSEQ multiplex PCR, and TCRdb kept only the in-frame ones, dropping some. V, J and clone size are taken as reported in that table, and D and trimming were inferred from the DNA itself. The sample has about 150,000 clones, approximately 92% seen once; the top ten hold roughly 15%. V lost 1 base to trimming and J lost 0 bases; unmatched junction nucleotides: 4. The germline V gene has CDR1 SGHNT and CDR2 YENEEA. The CDR3 covers 18 residues. This clone was detected once.

The clonotype originates from a woman aged 40 to 55 with acute or convalescent COVID-19. Sequenced: peripheral blood. V and J are TRBV11-3 and TRBJ2-3; 13 nucleotides align to TRBD2. CDR3 bases: TGTGCCAGCAGCTTAGGACTAGCGGGAGGTCCTAGCACAGATACGCAGTATTTT. Translated, it gives CASSLGLAGGPSTDTQYF.